This is a list of T cell receptor beta chains from one sample in a study of shared clonotypes between healthy human individuals. Sequencing was performed with immunoSEQ multiplex PCR; in TCRdb, only in-frame clones are kept and a portion is missing. The sample carries nearly 1,000,000 clones, approximately 80% recorded once. The sequenced material came from memory CD4+ T cells sorted from blood. The receptors come from a man aged 18 to 30 in good health. Each CDR3 is given with its conserved first and last residue. The D gene is left open where the match is weak. Rows may omit the clone size; those that give it use once, few, many or a size class.

clone_size j_call d_call v_call cdr3_nt cdr3_aa
. TRBJ2-7 TRBD1 TRBV5-1 TGCGCCAGCAGCTTGGGACAGGGGCGCCCCTACGAGCAGTACTTC CASSLGQGRPYEQYF
once TRBJ2-7 . TRBV2 TGTGCCAGTAAGGGGCAGAACTACGAGCAGTACTTC CASKGQNYEQYF
many TRBJ2-3 . TRBV6-4 TGTGCCAGCAGCGCCTCCGGGGAGGCAGATACGCAGTATTTT CASSASGEADTQYF
. TRBJ1-1 . TRBV5-1 TGCGCCAGCAGCTTGGCCATGGAGAACACTGAAGCTTTCTTT CASSLAMENTEAFF
. TRBJ2-3 TRBD2 TRBV19 TGTGCCAGTAGTGTCGAGCGGGGTTACGCGCAGTATTTT CASSVERGYAQYF
. TRBJ1-2 TRBD1 TRBV19 TGTGCCAGTAGCGGACAGGGGGGGAACTATGGCTACACCTTC CASSGQGGNYGYTF
. TRBJ1-1 . TRBV7-9 TGTGCCAGCAGCTTAGATGAGGGCAGGGACACTGAAGCTTTCTTT CASSLDEGRDTEAFF
. TRBJ2-7 TRBD1 TRBV2 TGTGCCAGCAGTGATCCCGGAGGACAGGGGTCCTCCTACGAGCAGTACTTC CASSDPGGQGSSYEQYF
. TRBJ2-3 TRBD2 TRBV5-4 TGTGCCAGCAGCTCCTTTACCCGACTAGCGGGAGGTACAGATACGCAGTATTTT CASSSFTRLAGGTDTQYF
. TRBJ2-7 . TRBV5-1 TGCGCCAGCAGCGCCGGCGGTAGCTTCTACGAGCAGTACTTC CASSAGGSFYEQYF